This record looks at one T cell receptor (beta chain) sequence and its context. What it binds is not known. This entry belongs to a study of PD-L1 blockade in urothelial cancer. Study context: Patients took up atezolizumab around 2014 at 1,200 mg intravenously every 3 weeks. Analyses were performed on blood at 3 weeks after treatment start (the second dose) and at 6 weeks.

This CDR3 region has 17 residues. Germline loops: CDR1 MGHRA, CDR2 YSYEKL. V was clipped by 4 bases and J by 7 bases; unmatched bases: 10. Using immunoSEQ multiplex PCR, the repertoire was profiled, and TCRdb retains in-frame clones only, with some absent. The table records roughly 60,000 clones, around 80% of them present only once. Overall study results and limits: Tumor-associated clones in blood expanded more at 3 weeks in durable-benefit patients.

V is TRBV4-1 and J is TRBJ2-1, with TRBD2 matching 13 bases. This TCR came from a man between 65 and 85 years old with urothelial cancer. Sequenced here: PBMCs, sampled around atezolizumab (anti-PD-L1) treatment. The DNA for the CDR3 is TGCGCCAGCAGCCCCCGGTGGACTAGCGGGAGCGAAAATGAGCAGTTCTTC. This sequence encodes CASSPRWTSGSENEQFF.